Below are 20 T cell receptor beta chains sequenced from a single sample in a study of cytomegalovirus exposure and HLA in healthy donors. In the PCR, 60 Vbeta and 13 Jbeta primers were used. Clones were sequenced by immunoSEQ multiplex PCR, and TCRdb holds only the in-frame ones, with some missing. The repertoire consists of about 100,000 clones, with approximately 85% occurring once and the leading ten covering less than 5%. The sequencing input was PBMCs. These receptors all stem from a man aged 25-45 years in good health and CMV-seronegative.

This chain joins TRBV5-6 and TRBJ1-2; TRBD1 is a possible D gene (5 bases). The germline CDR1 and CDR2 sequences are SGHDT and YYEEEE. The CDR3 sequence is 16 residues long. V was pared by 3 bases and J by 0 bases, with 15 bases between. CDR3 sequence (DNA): TGTGCCAGCAGCTCGCAACGACAGACCTCTAACTATGGCTACACCTTC. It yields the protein CASSSQRQTSNYGYTF.

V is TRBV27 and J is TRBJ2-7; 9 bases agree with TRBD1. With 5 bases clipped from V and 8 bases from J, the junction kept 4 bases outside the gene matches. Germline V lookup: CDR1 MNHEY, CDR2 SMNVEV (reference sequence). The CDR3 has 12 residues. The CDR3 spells CASSTGGAQQYF. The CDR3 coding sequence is TGTGCCAGCAGTACAGGGGGCGCGCAGCAGTACTTC.

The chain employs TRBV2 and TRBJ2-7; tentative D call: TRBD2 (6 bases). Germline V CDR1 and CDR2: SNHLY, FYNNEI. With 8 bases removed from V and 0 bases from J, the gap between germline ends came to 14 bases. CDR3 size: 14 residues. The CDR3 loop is CASCPGLLSYEQYF. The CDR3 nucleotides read TGTGCCAGCTGCCCGGGACTTCTCTCCTACGAGCAGTACTTC.

The CDR3 DNA is TGTGCCAGCACTCTCAACGCGGGCATCTCCTACGAGCAGTACTTC. Protein: CASTLNAGISYEQYF. This rearrangement joins TRBV7-2 to TRBJ2-7, with D possibly being TRBD2 (5 bases). The V end lost 7 bases, the J end lost 0 bases, and 16 bases lay between the germline ends. CDR3 length equals 15 residues. In germline, CDR1 is SGHTA, CDR2 FQGNSA.

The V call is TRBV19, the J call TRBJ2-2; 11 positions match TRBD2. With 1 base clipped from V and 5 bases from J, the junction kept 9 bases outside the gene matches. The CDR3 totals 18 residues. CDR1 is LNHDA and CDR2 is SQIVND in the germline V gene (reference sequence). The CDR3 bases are TGTGCCAGTAGTATAGCCCTACTAGCGGGGGCCACTACCGGGGAGCTGTTTTTT. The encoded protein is CASSIALLAGATTGELFF.

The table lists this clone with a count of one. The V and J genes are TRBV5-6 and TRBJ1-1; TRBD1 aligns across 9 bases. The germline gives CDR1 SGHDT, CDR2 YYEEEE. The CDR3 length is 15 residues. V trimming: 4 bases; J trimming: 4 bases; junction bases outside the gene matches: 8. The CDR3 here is CASSLLRDRVTEAFF. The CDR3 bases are TGTGCCAGCAGCCTACTCCGGGACAGGGTCACTGAAGCTTTCTTT.

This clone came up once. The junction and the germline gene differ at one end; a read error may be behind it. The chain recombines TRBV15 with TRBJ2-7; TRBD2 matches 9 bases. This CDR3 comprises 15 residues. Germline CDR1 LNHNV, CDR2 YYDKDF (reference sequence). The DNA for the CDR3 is TGTGCCACCAGCAGAGACCACCCCGCCCTAGCGGGAATGAACTTC. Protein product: CATSRDHPALAGMNF.

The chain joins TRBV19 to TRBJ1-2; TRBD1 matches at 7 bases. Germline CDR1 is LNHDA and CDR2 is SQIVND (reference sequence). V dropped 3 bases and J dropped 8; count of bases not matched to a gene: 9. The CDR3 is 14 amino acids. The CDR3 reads CASSIRDSQGGYTF. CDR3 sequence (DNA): TGTGCCAGTAGTATCCGGGACAGTCAAGGGGGCTACACCTTC.

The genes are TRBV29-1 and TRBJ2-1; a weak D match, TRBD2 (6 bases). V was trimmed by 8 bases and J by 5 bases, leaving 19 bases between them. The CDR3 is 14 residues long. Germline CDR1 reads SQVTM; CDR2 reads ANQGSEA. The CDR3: CSLRGTAAHNEQFF. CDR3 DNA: TGCAGCCTGAGAGGGACTGCGGCCCACAATGAGCAGTTCTTC.

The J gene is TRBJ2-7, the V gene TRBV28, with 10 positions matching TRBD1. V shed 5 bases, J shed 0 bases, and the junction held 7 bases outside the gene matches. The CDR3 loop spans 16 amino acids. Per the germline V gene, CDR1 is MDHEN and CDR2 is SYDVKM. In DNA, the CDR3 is TGTGCCAGCAGTGGGACAGGGGCTTCTAGCTCCTACGAGCAGTACTTC. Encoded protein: CASSGTGASSSYEQYF.

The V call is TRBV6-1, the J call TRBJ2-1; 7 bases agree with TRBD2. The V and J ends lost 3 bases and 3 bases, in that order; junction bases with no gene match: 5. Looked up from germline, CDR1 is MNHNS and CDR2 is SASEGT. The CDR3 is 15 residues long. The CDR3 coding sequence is TGTGCCAGCAGTGAGAAGAGCGGGGACTACAATGAGCAGTTCTTC. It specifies CASSEKSGDYNEQFF.

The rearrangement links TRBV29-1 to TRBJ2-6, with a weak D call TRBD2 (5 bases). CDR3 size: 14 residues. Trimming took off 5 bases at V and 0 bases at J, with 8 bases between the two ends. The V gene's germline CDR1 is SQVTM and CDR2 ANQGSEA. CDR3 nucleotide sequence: TGCAGCGTTCCGGACTTCTCTGGGGCCAACGTCCTGACTTTC. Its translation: CSVPDFSGANVLTF.

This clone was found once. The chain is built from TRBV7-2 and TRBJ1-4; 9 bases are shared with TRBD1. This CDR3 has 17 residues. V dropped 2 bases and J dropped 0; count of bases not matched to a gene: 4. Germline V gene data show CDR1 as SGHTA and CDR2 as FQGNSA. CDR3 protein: CASSLRTGGATNEKLFF. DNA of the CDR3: TGTGCCAGCAGCTTACGTACAGGGGGCGCAACTAATGAAAAACTGTTTTTT.

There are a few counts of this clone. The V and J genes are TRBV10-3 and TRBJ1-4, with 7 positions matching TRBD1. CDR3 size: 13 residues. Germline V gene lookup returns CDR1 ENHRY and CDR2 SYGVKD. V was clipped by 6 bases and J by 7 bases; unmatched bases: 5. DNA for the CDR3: TGTGCCATCAGATCAGGGGGAGGTGAAAAACTGTTTTTT. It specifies CAIRSGGGEKLFF.

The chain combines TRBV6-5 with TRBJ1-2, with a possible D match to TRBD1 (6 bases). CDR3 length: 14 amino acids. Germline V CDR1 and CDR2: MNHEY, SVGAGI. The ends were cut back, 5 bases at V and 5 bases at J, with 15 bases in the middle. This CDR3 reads CASSRDRLPYGYTF. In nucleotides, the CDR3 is TGTGCCAGCAGTCGCGACAGGTTACCGTATGGCTACACCTTC.

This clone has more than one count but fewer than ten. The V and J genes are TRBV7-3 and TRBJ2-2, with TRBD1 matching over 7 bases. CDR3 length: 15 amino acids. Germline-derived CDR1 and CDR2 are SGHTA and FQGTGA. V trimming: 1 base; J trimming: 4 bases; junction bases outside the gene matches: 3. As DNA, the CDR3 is TGTGCCAGCAGCTTAAACTCAGGGGGCACCGGGGAGCTGTTTTTT. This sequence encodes CASSLNSGGTGELFF.

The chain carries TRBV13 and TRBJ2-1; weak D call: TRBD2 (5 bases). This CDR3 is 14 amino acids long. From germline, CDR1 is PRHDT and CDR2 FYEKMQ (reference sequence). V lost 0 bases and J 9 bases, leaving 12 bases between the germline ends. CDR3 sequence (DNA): TGTGCCAGCAGCTTAGGAAGACGGGGTGGTGAGCAGTTCTTC. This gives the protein CASSLGRRGGEQFF.

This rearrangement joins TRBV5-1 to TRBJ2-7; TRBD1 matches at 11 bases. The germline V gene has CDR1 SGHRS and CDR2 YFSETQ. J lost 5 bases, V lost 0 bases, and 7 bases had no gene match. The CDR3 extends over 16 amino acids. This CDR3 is CASSLGTGGPSHEQYF. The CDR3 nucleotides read TGCGCCAGCAGCTTGGGGACAGGGGGCCCTTCCCACGAGCAGTACTTC.

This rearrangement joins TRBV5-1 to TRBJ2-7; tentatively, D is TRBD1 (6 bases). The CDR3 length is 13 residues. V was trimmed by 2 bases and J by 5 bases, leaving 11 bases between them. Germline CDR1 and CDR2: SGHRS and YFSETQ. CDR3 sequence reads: CASSFGQLDEQYF. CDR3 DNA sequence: TGCGCCAGCAGCTTCGGACAGCTCGACGAGCAGTACTTC.

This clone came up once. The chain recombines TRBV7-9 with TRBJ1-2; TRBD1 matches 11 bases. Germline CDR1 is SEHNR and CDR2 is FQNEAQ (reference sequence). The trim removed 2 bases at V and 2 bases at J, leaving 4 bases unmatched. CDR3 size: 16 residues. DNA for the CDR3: TGTGCCAGCAGCTTAAGGGGACAGGGGGGCAACTATGGCTACACCTTC. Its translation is CASSLRGQGGNYGYTF.